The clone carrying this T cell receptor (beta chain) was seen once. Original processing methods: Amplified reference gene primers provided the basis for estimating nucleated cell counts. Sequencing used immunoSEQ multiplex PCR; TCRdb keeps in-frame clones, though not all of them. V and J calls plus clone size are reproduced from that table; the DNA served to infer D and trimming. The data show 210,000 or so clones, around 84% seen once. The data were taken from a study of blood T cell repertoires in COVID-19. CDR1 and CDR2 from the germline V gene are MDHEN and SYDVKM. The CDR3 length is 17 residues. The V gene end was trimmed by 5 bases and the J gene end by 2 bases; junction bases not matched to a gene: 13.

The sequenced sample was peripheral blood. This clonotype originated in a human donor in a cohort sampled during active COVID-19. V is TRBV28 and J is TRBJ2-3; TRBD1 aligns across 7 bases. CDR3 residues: CASSPTGPDFYTDTQYF. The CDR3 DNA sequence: TGTGCCAGCAGTCCGACAGGGCCGGACTTTTACACAGATACGCAGTATTTT.